This T cell receptor beta chain was found in a study of T cell responses to AZD1222 COVID-19 vaccine. Broader study findings: Spike-specific TCR breadth and depth went up after people got two AZD1222 doses. White British people made up most donors, females outnumbered males, and clonal diversity was possibly underestimated.

Germline CDR1 SGHKS, CDR2 YYEKEE (reference sequence). Between the trimmed V and J ends, which lost 2 bases and 4 bases, there was a span of 7 bases. CDR3 size: 12 residues. Regarding this clone: The target antigen is unknown.

Here immunoSEQ multiplex PCR was the method, and the copy in TCRdb shows in-frame clones only, minus some. The profile covers approximately 120,000 clones, with roughly 82% appearing a single time and 27% taken by the ten largest. Here the sequenced sample was peripheral blood, taken 28 days after the second AZD1222 dose. The clonotype originates from an adult who received the AZD1222 COVID-19 vaccine. V gene TRBV5-5 combines with J gene TRBJ2-7; no firm D call. For the CDR3, the DNA is TGTGCCAGCAGCTTAAGTACTTACGAGCAGTACTTC. Translated, it gives CASSLSTYEQYF.